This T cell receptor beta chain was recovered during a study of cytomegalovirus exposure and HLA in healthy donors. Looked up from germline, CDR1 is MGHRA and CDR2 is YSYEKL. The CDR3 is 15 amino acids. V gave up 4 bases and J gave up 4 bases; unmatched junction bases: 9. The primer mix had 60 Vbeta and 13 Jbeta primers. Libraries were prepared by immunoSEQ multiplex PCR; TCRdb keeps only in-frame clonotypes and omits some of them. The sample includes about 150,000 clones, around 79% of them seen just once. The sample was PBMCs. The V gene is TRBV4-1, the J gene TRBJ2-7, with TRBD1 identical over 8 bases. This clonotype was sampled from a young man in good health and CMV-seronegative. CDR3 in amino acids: CASSLTGQGGYEQYF. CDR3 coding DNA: TGCGCCAGCAGCCTTACAGGACAGGGAGGATACGAGCAGTACTTC.